These 10 T cell receptor beta chains were sequenced from one sample in a study of blood T cell repertoires in COVID-19. Profiled with immunoSEQ multiplex PCR; TCRdb holds only in-frame clones, not every one. This repertoire shows under 85,000 clones, under 80% found once; its top ten account for over 9.5%. What was sequenced was peripheral blood. Every receptor here comes from a human donor in a cohort sampled during active COVID-19.

The chain uses TRBV4-2 and TRBJ2-3; D is possibly TRBD2 (5 bases). Looked up from germline, CDR1 is LGHNA and CDR2 is YNFKEQ. The germline V and J ends were trimmed by 4 bases and 3 bases, with 14 bases remaining between them. The CDR3 is 15 residues long. CDR3 DNA sequence: TGTGCCAGCAGCCCCATGCCCCGCGGGACAGATACGCAGTATTTT. It yields the protein CASSPMPRGTDTQYF.

The J gene is TRBJ1-3, the V gene TRBV6-5, with D possibly TRBD1 on 6 matching bases. This CDR3 is 14 amino acids long. Germline lookup yields CDR1 MNHEY and CDR2 SVGAGI. V dropped 7 bases and J dropped 4 bases, with 14 bases sitting between them. The CDR3 protein is CASTWDIGGNTIYF. CDR3 coding DNA: TGTGCCAGCACCTGGGACATCGGGGGAAACACCATATATTTT.

The chain is built from TRBV5-1 and TRBJ1-2, with 7 bases fitting TRBD1. The junction had 4 bases not matched to a gene; V was cut back by 3 bases and J by 2 bases. The CDR3 runs to 14 residues. Germline lookup yields CDR1 SGHRS and CDR2 YFSETQ. The CDR3 region is CASSSRTGNYGYTF. As DNA, the CDR3 is TGCGCCAGCAGCTCCAGGACAGGAAACTATGGCTACACCTTC.

This sequence joins TRBV5-1 and TRBJ1-1, with a possible D match to TRBD1 (6 bases). There are 14 residues in the CDR3. The germline V and J ends were trimmed by 6 bases and 0 bases, with 12 bases remaining between them. Germline CDR1 reads SGHRS; CDR2 reads YFSETQ. CDR3 region: CASTQGPLNTEAFF. DNA of the CDR3: TGCGCCAGCACACAGGGACCCTTGAACACTGAAGCTTTCTTT. Full variable domain (missing parts from reference TRBV5-1 and TRBJ1-1): KAGVTQTPRYLIKTRGQQVTLSCSPISGHRSVSWYQQTPGQGLQFLFEYFSETQRNKGNFPGRFSGRQFSNSRSEMNVSTLELGDSALYLCASTQGPLNTEAFFGQGTRLTVV.

The chain carries TRBV3-1 (or the pseudogene TRBV3-2) and TRBJ2-3; maybe TRBD2 (6 bases). The CDR3 is 18 residues long. Germline lookup yields CDR1 LGHDT and CDR2 YNNKEL (reference sequence). The V end lost 0 bases, the J end lost 1 base, and 17 bases lay between the germline ends. CDR3 in DNA: TGTGCCAGCAGCCAAGATCTTCGGTGGACGGGGGGCACAGATACGCAGTATTTT. Its protein product is CASSQDLRWTGGTDTQYF.

J is TRBJ2-3 and V is TRBV4-2; tentatively, D is TRBD2 (5 bases). The V gene lost 1 base and the J gene lost 2 bases, with 13 bases spanning the gap. The CDR3 sequence is 16 residues long. CDR1 is LGHNA and CDR2 is YNFKEQ in the germline V gene. DNA for the CDR3: TGTGCCAGCAGCCAAGTTAGCCTAGCCTTCACAGATACGCAGTATTTT. Translating it yields CASSQVSLAFTDTQYF.

The chain carries TRBV6-5 and TRBJ1-6, with TRBD1 matching 10 bases. CDR3 size: 15 residues. Germline V gene data show CDR1 as MNHEY and CDR2 as SVGAGI. Trimming removed 5 bases from V and 7 bases from J; junction bases left unmatched: 5. The CDR3 is CASSHPGQGNSPLHF. CDR3 sequence (DNA): TGTGCCAGCAGTCATCCGGGACAGGGGAATTCACCCCTCCACTTT.

CDR3 sequence reads: CASSPPGGLYEQYF. Written as DNA, the CDR3 is TGTGCCAGCTCACCCCCAGGGGGCCTTTACGAGCAGTACTTC. The V call is TRBV18, the J call TRBJ2-7, with 8 bases identical to TRBD1. V lost 3 bases to trimming and J lost 4 bases; unmatched junction nucleotides: 5. CDR3 length: 14 residues. Germline loops: CDR1 KGHSH, CDR2 LQKENI.

The rearrangement links TRBV5-1 to TRBJ1-2; TRBD1 might be the D (5 bases). The CDR3 sequence is 15 residues long. V lost 0 bases to trimming and J lost 1 base, with 10 bases between them. The germline V gene has CDR1 SGHRS and CDR2 YFSETQ. The CDR3 nucleotides are TGCGCCAGCAGCTTGGCCGGGGGAGTTAACTATGGCTACACCTTC. Translation: CASSLAGGVNYGYTF.

The chain couples TRBV2 to TRBJ1-2; 10 bases map to TRBD1. Germline V gives CDR1 SNHLY, CDR2 FYNNEI. V shed 9 bases, J shed 6 bases, and the junction held 7 bases outside the gene matches. The CDR3 is 13 amino acids. The CDR3 here is CASTGTGVHGYTF. The CDR3 bases are TGTGCCAGTACCGGGACAGGGGTCCATGGCTACACCTTC.